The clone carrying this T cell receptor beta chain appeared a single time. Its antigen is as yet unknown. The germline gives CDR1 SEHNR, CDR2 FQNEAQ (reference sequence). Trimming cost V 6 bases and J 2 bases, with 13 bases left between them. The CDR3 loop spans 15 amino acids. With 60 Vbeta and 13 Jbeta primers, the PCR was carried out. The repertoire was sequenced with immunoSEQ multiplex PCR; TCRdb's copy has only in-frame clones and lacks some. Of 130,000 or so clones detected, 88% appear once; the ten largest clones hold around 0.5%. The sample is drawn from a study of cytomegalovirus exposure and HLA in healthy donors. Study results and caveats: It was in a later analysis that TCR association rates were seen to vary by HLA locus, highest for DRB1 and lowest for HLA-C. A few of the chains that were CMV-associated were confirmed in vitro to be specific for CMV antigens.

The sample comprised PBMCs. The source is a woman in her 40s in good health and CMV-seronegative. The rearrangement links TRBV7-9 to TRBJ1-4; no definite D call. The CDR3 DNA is TGTGCCAGCAGTTACACTGGAGGGACTAATGAAAAACTGTTTTTT. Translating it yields CASSYTGGTNEKLFF.